Here is one T cell receptor beta chain with its context. The sample originates from a study of blood T cell repertoires in COVID-19. The table came from immunoSEQ multiplex PCR; TCRdb's copy has only in-frame clones and leaves some out. The table lists about 240,000 clones, about four fifths of them singletons. The age range of participants was about 18 to 100 years, with residence in about two dozen US areas. Clinical history as reported by participants underpinned cohort assignment. The CDR3 is 15 residues long. Trimming removed 2 bases from V and 6 bases from J, with 13 bases in between. Germline CDR1 and CDR2: MDHEN and SYDVKM.

The TCR originated in a woman in her thirties or forties who had been exposed to COVID-19. The chain couples TRBV28 to TRBJ2-2; possible D gene TRBD2, 5 bases. The sequencing sample was made of PBMCs or T cells enriched from blood (not recorded which). CDR3: CASSLILDGAGELFF. The DNA for the CDR3 is TGTGCCAGCAGTTTAATCCTGGACGGGGCCGGGGAGCTGTTTTTT.